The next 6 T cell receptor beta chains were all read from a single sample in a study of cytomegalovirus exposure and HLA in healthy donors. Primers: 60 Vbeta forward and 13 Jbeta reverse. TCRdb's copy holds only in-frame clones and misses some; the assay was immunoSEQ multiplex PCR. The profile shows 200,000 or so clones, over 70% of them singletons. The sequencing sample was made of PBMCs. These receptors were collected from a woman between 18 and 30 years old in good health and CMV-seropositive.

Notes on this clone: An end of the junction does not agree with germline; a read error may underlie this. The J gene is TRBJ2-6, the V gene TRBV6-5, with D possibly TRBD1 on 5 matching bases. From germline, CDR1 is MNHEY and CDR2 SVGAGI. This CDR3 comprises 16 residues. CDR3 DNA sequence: TGTGCCAGCAGTTACTCAACAAACTCTGGGGCCAACGGCCTGACTTTC. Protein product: CASSYSTNSGANGLTF.

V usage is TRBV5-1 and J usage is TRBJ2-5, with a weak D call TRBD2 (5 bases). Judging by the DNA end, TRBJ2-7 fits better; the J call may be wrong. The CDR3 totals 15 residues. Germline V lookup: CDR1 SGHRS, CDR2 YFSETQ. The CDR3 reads CASSLAPGRYYEQYF. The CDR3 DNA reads TGCGCCAGCAGCTTGGCGCCGGGAAGGTACTACGAGCAGTACTTC.

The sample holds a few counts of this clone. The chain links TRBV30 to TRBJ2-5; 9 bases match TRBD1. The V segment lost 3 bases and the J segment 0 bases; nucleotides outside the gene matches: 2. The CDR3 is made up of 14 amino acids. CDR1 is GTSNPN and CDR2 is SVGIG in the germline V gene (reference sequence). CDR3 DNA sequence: TGTGCCTGGAGGAGACAGGGGGACCAAGAGACCCAGTACTTC. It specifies CAWRRQGDQETQYF.

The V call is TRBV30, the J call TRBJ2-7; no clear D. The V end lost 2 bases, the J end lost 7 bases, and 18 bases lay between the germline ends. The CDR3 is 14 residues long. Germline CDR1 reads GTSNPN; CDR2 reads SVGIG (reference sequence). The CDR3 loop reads CAWSRRNYGLEQYV. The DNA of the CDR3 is TGTGCCTGGAGTAGGCGGAACTACGGTCTTGAGCAGTACGTC.

The CDR3, as DNA: TGTGCCACCAGCAGAGAGGGCATTCCTAATGAAAAACTGTTTTTT. This gives the protein CATSREGIPNEKLFF. The V and J genes are TRBV15 and TRBJ1-4, with no clear D. CDR1 is LNHNV and CDR2 is YYDKDF in the germline V gene (reference sequence). V was clipped by 0 bases and J by 3 bases, with 8 bases between them. The CDR3 runs 15 residues.

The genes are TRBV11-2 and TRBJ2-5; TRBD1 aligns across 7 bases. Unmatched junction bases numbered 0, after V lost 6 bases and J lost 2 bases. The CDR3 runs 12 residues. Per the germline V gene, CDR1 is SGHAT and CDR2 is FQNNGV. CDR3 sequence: CASRGQQETQYF. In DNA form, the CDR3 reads TGTGCCAGCAGGGGACAGCAAGAGACCCAGTACTTC.